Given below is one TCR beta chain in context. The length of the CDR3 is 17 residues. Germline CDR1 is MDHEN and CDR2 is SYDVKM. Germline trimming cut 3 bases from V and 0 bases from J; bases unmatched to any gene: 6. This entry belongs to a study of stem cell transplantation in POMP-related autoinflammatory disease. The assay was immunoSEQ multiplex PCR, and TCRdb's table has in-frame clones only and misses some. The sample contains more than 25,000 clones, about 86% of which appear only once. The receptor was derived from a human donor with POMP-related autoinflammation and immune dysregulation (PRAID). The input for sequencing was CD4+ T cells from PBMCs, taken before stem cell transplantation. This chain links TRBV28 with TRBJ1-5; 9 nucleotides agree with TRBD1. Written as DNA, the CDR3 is TGTGCCAGCAGTTTTACACAGGGGGCGTATAGCAATCAGCCCCAGCATTTT. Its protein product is CASSFTQGAYSNQPQHF.